This entry lists 19 T cell receptor beta chains sequenced from one sample in a study of cytomegalovirus exposure and HLA in healthy donors. The study ran its PCR with 60 Vbeta and 13 Jbeta primers. The protocol was immunoSEQ multiplex PCR, while the TCRdb copy is restricted to in-frame clones and leaves out a portion. The repertoire table contains about 160,000 clones. The sample was PBMCs. The receptors were sampled from a woman aged 45-60 years in good health and CMV-seronegative.

The chain couples TRBV11-3 to TRBJ2-6; TRBD1 aligns across 8 bases. This CDR3 spans 17 amino acids. V dropped 4 bases and J dropped 0; count of bases not matched to a gene: 5. The germline CDR1 and CDR2 sequences are SGHNT and YENEEA. The CDR3 nucleotides read TGTGCCAGCAGCTCCGGGACAGGACTCTCTGGGGCCAACGTCCTGACTTTC. Protein: CASSSGTGLSGANVLTF.

V usage is TRBV9 and J usage is TRBJ1-2; D remains unclear. The CDR3 runs 14 residues. Germline lookup yields CDR1 SGDLS and CDR2 YYNGEE. The V end was cut by 4 bases, the J end by 6 bases, with 16 bases between. DNA for the CDR3: TGTGCCAGCAGCTCCGTGGGAGGTAGAGATGGCTACACCTTC. This codes for CASSSVGGRDGYTF.

The J gene is TRBJ2-3, the V gene TRBV7-3; the D gene is possibly TRBD2 (5 bases). The CDR3 length is 15 residues. Germline V lookup: CDR1 SGHTA, CDR2 FQGTGA. V lost 2 bases, J lost 0 bases, and 9 bases lay in between. In DNA form, the CDR3 reads TGTGCCAGCAGCTTATATCGGGGAAGCACAGATACGCAGTATTTT. Encoded protein: CASSLYRGSTDTQYF.

The genes are TRBV6-1 and TRBJ1-4; no clear D gene. Per germline, CDR1 MNHNS and CDR2 SASEGT. CDR3 length equals 14 residues. V was pared by 2 bases and J by 4 bases, with 8 bases between. The CDR3 loop reads CASSERGYNEKLFF. CDR3 nucleotides: TGTGCCAGCAGTGAAAGAGGGTATAATGAAAAACTGTTTTTT.

The chain combines TRBV5-1 with TRBJ2-3; a weak D match, TRBD2 (6 bases). Germline V gene sequence: CDR1 SGHRS, CDR2 YFSETQ. This CDR3 is built from 15 residues. V was trimmed by 0 bases and J by 1 base, leaving 9 bases between them. CDR3 loop: CASSLGSSGTDTQYF. CDR3 DNA: TGCGCCAGCAGCTTGGGGTCTAGCGGCACAGATACGCAGTATTTT.

The rearrangement joins TRBV28 to TRBJ2-1; 7 nucleotides line up with TRBD2. Germline V CDR1 and CDR2: MDHEN, SYDVKM. V shed 1 base, J shed 9 bases, and the junction held 12 bases outside the gene matches. The CDR3 length is 16 residues. CDR3 residues: CASSLLTGGQKGEQFF. The CDR3 DNA is TGTGCCAGCAGTTTATTGACGGGAGGCCAGAAAGGTGAGCAGTTCTTC.

This chain links TRBV30 with TRBJ2-7, with D perhaps matching TRBD2 (5 bases). The V end lost 1 base, the J end lost 9 bases, and 19 bases lay between the germline ends. CDR3 length: 14 residues. Looked up from germline, CDR1 is GTSNPN and CDR2 is SVGIG (reference sequence). The CDR3 nucleotides read TGTGCCTGGAGTGGTCAAATACGCGGGTCAGGGCAGTACTTC. Encoded protein: CAWSGQIRGSGQYF.

The genes are TRBV9 and TRBJ2-2; TRBD2 might be the D (5 bases). The V gene lost 6 bases and the J gene lost 1 base, with 19 bases spanning the gap. Per the germline V gene, CDR1 is SGDLS and CDR2 is YYNGEE. The CDR3 spans 17 residues. The chain's CDR3 is CASTKDSPQLNTGELFF. DNA of the CDR3: TGTGCCAGCACCAAGGACTCGCCCCAATTGAACACCGGGGAGCTGTTTTTT.

This CDR3 is CASRGTGASPLHF. The CDR3 DNA follows: TGTGCCAGTAGGGGAACGGGAGCTTCACCCCTCCACTTT. This sequence joins TRBV19 and TRBJ1-6, with no clear D. Trimming removed 6 bases at V and 9 bases at J, with 12 bases between. The CDR3 runs 13 residues. Germline V gives CDR1 LNHDA, CDR2 SQIVND (reference sequence).

The chain couples TRBV28 to TRBJ2-5, with a tentative D call TRBD2 (5 bases). The germline gives CDR1 MDHEN, CDR2 SYDVKM. V lost 6 bases and J 2 bases, leaving 7 bases between the germline ends. This CDR3 is 12 amino acids long. The CDR3 loop is CASSSGQETQYF. CDR3 sequence (DNA): TGTGCCAGCAGCTCGGGACAAGAGACCCAGTACTTC.

The chain joins TRBV28 to TRBJ1-2, with D maybe TRBD1 (5 bases). Trimming shortened V by 4 bases and J by 8 bases, and 17 bases separated the two germline ends. CDR3 length: 14 amino acids. The germline CDR1 and CDR2 sequences are MDHEN and SYDVKM. The CDR3 DNA follows: TGTGCCAGCAGTTCCAGGGATCGCTCGGGCGGCTACACCTTC. It specifies CASSSRDRSGGYTF.

CDR3 loop: CAWARTANYGYTF. CDR3 DNA: TGTGCCTGGGCCAGAACAGCTAACTATGGCTACACCTTC. The chain couples TRBV30 to TRBJ1-2; D unresolved. Trimming cost V 5 bases and J 0 bases, with 10 bases left between them. The CDR3 runs 13 residues. Germline V gene sequence: CDR1 GTSNPN, CDR2 SVGIG (reference sequence).

The CDR3 DNA follows: TGTGCCAGCAGCCACCGACAGGTTCCATCCTACGAGCAGTACTTC. Residues: CASSHRQVPSYEQYF. The J gene is TRBJ2-7, the V gene TRBV7-2, with D possibly TRBD1 on 6 matching bases. CDR3 length: 15 amino acids. Trimming cost V 5 bases and J 1 base, with 15 bases left between them. The germline CDR1 and CDR2 sequences are SGHTA and FQGNSA.

The chain couples TRBV7-2 to TRBJ1-1; no clear D. Between the trimmed V and J ends, which lost 1 base and 7 bases, there was a span of 10 bases. The CDR3 loop spans 13 amino acids. CDR1 and CDR2 from the germline V gene are SGHTA and FQGNSA. The DNA of the CDR3 is TGTGCCAGCAGCTTAGGAGGTGTACGTGAAGCTTTCTTT. Translating it yields CASSLGGVREAFF.

The J gene is TRBJ2-3, the V gene TRBV19, with D maybe TRBD2 (5 bases). Trimming stripped 2 bases from V and 5 bases from J, with 11 bases between. CDR3 length: 14 residues. From germline, CDR1 is LNHDA and CDR2 SQIVND (reference sequence). DNA of the CDR3: TGTGCCAGTAGTATATTGGCACTAGGAGATACGCAGTATTTT. This gives the protein CASSILALGDTQYF.

This chain joins TRBV9 and TRBJ1-1; 8 bases map to TRBD1. CDR1 SGDLS and CDR2 YYNGEE come from the germline V gene. J was trimmed by 0 bases and V by 3 bases; bases with no gene match: 4. The CDR3 has 15 amino acids. CDR3 in DNA: TGTGCCAGCAGCGCTTACAGGGGGATGAACACTGAAGCTTTCTTT. Its translation: CASSAYRGMNTEAFF. Looking up the rest from reference TRBV9 and TRBJ1-1 gives the full variable domain: DSGVTQTPKHLITATGQRVTLRCSPRSGDLSVYWYQQSLDQGLQFLIQYYNGEERAKGNILERFSAQQFPDLHSELNLSSLELGDSALYFCASSAYRGMNTEAFFGQGTRLTVV.

This chain links TRBV7-6 with TRBJ1-5; 12 bases line up with TRBD1. This CDR3 comprises 17 residues. The V segment lost 1 base and the J segment 6 bases; nucleotides outside the gene matches: 7. Germline CDR1 reads SGHVS; CDR2 reads FNYEAQ. The CDR3 DNA reads TGTGCCAGCAGCTTAGTCCCGGGACAGGGGGCCGGTCAGCCCCAGCATTTT. It encodes CASSLVPGQGAGQPQHF.

The chain uses TRBV14 and TRBJ1-6, with a weak D call TRBD1 (6 bases). Germline V gene sequence: CDR1 SGHDN, CDR2 FVKESK. This CDR3 has 18 amino acids. The germline V and J ends were trimmed by 0 bases and 5 bases, with 17 bases remaining between them. The chain's CDR3 is CASSQDFQGPPHNSPLHF. CDR3 coding DNA: TGTGCCAGCAGCCAAGATTTCCAGGGGCCCCCCCATAATTCACCCCTCCACTTT.

The chain carries TRBV6-1 and TRBJ1-2, with D perhaps TRBD1 (6 bases). The CDR3 has 15 amino acids. The V gene's germline CDR1 is MNHNS and CDR2 SASEGT. V lost 7 bases to trimming and J lost 4 bases, with 19 bases between them. CDR3 DNA: TGTGCCAGCATTGGGACCGGGGGGCCGCTCTATGGCTACACCTTC. As protein: CASIGTGGPLYGYTF.